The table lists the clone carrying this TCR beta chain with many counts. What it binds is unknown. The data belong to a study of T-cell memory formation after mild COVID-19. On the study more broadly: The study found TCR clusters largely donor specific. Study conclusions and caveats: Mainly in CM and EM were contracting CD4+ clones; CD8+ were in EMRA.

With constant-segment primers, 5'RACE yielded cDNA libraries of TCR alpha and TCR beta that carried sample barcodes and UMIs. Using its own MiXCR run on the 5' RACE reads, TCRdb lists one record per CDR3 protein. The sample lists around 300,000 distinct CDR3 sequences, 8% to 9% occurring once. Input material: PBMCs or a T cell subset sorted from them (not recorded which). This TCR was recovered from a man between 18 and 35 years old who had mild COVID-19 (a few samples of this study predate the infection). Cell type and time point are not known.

CDR3 sequence (DNA): TGTGCCAGCAGTTTACCAGAAAGCCAAGAGACCCAGTACTTC. Translation: CASSLPESQETQYF. The chain is built from TRBV12-3 or TRBV12-4 and TRBJ2-5; D ambiguous. This CDR3 has 14 amino acids. Trimming left V 2 bases short and J 1 base short, with 8 bases between.